This T cell receptor beta chain stems from a study of blood T cell repertoires in COVID-19. On the study more broadly: Acute and convalescent COVID-19 samples came from the United States, Italy and Spain. Nucleic acid was either cDNA or gDNA, and it came from T cells, B-cell-depleted T cells, or PBMCs.

Original handling: Reference gene primers were amplified, and this amplification served to estimate nucleated cell counts. TCRdb's table, derived via immunoSEQ multiplex PCR, lists solely in-frame clones and lacks some. For V, J and clone size, that table is used; D and trimming come from the DNA. The sample has about 46,000 clones; 80% to 90% are singletons. This sequence was found in a human donor in a cohort sampled during active COVID-19. What was sequenced was peripheral blood.

CDR3 bases: TGCAGCGTAACAAGCAATAGCCGAGAGACCCAGTACTTC. It codes for CSVTSNSRETQYF. The genes are TRBV29-1 and TRBJ2-5; D remains unclear. V was cut by 6 bases and J by 4 bases, with 15 bases left in between. The CDR3 covers 13 residues. Germline V lookup: CDR1 SQVTM, CDR2 ANQGSEA.